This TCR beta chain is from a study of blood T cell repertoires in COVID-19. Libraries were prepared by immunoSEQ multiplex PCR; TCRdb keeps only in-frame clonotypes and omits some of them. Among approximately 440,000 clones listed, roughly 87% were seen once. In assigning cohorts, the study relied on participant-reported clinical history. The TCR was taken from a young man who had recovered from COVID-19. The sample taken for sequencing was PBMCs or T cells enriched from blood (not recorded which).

Written as DNA, the CDR3 is TGTGCCAGCTCACATCCACTAGCGGGAGTTTCTAACGGGGAGCTGTTTTTT. Its translation: CASSHPLAGVSNGELFF. The chain is built from TRBV18 and TRBJ2-2, with 11 bases fitting TRBD2. The CDR3 has 17 amino acids. After removal of 4 bases from V and 7 bases from J, the junction contained 11 bases not matched to a gene. Germline assignment: CDR1 KGHSH and CDR2 LQKENI.